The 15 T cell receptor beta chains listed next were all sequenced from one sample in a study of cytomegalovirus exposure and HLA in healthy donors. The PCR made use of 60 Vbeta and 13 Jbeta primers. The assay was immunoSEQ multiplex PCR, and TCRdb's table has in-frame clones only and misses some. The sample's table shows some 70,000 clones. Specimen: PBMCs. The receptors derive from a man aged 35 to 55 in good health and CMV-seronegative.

The DNA for the CDR3 is TGTGCCAGTAGTATAGAAAGGACATACACCTCATCGAACACCGGGGAGCTGTTTTTT. This gives the protein CASSIERTYTSSNTGELFF. V usage is TRBV19 and J usage is TRBJ2-2; D might be TRBD1 (5 bases). The CDR3 is made up of 19 amino acids. The germline gives CDR1 LNHDA, CDR2 SQIVND (reference sequence). Trimming took 0 bases from V and 0 from J, leaving 17 bases between them. Looking up the rest from reference TRBV19 and TRBJ2-2 gives the full variable domain: DGGITQSPKYLFRKEGQNVTLSCEQNLNHDAMYWYRQDPGQGLRLIYYSQIVNDFQKGDIAEGYSVSREKKESFPLTVTSAQKNPTAFYLCASSIERTYTSSNTGELFFGEGSRLTVL.

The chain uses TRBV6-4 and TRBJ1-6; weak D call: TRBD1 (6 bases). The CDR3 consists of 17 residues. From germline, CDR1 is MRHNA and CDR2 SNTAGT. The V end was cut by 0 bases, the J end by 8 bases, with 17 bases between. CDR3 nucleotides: TGTGCCAGCAGTGACTCGAGGTTAAGGACAGACGATTCACCCCTCCACTTT. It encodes CASSDSRLRTDDSPLHF.

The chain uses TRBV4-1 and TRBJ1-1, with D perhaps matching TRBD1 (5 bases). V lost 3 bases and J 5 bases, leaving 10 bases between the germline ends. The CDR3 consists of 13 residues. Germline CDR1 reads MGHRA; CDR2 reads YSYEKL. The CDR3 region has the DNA TGCGCCAGCAGCCACCCCGGGGGAACTGAAGCTTTCTTT. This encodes CASSHPGGTEAFF.

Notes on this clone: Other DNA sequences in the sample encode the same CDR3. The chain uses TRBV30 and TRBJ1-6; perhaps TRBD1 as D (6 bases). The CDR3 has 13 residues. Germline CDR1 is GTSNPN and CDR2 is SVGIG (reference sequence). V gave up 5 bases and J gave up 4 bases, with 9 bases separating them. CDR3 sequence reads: CAWAQGYNSPLHF. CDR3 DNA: TGTGCCTGGGCCCAGGGGTATAATTCACCCCTCCACTTT.

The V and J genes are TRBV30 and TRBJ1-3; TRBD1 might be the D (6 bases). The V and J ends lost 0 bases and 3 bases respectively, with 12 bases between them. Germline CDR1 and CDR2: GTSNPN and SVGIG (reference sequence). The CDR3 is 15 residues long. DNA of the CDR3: TGTGCCTGGAGTGTAGGGGGGGTCGGTGGAAACACCATATATTTT. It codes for CAWSVGGVGGNTIYF.

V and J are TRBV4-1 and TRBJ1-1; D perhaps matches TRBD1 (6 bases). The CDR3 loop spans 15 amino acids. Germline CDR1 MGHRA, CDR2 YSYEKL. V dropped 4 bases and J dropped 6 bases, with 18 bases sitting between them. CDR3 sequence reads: CASSLQQGRGAEAFF. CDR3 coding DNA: TGCGCCAGCAGCCTCCAACAGGGCCGTGGGGCTGAAGCTTTCTTT.

The CDR3 reads CASSLDAGSSTDTQYF. CDR3 DNA: TGTGCCAGCAGCTTGGATGCGGGGAGTAGCACAGATACGCAGTATTTT. This rearrangement joins TRBV5-4 to TRBJ2-3; perhaps TRBD2 as D (6 bases). The CDR3 contains 16 residues. Germline V gene sequence: CDR1 SGHNT, CDR2 YYREEE (reference sequence). Trimming left V 0 bases short and J 0 bases short, with 11 bases between.

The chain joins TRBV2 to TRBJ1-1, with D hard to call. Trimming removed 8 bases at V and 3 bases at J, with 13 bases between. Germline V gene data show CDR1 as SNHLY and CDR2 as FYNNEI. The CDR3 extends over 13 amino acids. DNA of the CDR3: TGTGCCAGCGAGGAAAAGGACTACACTGAAGCTTTCTTT. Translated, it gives CASEEKDYTEAFF.

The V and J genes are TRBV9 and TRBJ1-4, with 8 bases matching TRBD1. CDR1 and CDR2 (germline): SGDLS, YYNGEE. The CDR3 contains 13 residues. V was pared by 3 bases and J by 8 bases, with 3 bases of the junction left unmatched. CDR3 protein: CASSGQGTEKLFF. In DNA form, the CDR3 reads TGTGCCAGCAGCGGACAGGGGACCGAAAAACTGTTTTTT.

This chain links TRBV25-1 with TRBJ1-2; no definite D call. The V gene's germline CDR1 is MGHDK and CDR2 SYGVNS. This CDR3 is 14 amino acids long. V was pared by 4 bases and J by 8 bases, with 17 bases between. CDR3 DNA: TGTGCCAGCAGTGCCTGGACTCCCAAGGAGGGCTACACCTTC. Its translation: CASSAWTPKEGYTF.

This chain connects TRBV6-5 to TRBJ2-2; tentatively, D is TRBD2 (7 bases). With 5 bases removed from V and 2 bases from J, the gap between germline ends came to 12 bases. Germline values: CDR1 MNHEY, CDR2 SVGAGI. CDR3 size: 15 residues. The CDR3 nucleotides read TGTGCCAGCAGTCGAGGGGGGGCTAACACCGGGGAGCTGTTTTTT. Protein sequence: CASSRGGANTGELFF.

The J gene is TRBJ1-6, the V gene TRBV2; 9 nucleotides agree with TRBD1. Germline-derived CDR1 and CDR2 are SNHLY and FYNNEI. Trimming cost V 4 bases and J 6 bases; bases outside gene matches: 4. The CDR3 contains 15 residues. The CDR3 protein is CASSVAGQGNSPLHF. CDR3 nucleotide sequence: TGTGCCAGCAGTGTTGCGGGACAGGGTAATTCACCCCTCCACTTT.

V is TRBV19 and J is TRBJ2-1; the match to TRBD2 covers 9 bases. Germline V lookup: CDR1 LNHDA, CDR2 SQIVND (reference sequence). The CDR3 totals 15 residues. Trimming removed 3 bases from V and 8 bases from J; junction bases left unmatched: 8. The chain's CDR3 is CASSIVGGGAYEQFF. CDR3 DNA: TGTGCCAGTAGTATTGTTGGCGGGGGGGCCTATGAGCAGTTCTTC.

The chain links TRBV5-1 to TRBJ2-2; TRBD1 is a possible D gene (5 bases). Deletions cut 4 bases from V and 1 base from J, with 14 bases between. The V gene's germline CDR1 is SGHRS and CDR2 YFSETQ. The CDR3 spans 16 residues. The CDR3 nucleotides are TGCGCCAGCAGCATCGTTCCTGACAGGAACACCGGGGAGCTGTTTTTT. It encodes CASSIVPDRNTGELFF.

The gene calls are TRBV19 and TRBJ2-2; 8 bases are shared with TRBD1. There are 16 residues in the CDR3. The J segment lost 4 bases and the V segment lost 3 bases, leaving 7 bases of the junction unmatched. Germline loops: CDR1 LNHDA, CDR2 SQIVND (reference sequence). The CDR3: CASSISRGLGTGELFF. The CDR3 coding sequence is TGTGCCAGTAGTATCTCCAGGGGGCTCGGCACCGGGGAGCTGTTTTTT.